This T cell receptor (beta chain) was documented in a study of cytomegalovirus exposure and HLA in healthy donors. The table came from immunoSEQ multiplex PCR; TCRdb's copy has only in-frame clones and leaves some out. The sample has around 190,000 clones; 85% are singletons. Trimming cost V 8 bases and J 10 bases, with 11 bases left between them. This CDR3 spans 11 amino acids. Germline V CDR1 and CDR2: SEHNR, FQNEAQ (reference sequence). Among the approximately 110 subjects of the validation cohort, separate from the roughly 700-subject first cohort, were the donors. Details on this clone: Its antigen is not known.

Whole-study findings and limits: In vitro confirmation showed a few CMV-associated chains to be CMV antigen specific. The investigators catalogued 160 or so TCR beta chains as cytomegalovirus-associated. With high specificity and sensitivity, the classifier reportedly diagnosed cytomegalovirus status.

The source material was PBMCs. The gene calls are TRBV7-9 and TRBJ1-4, with D unclear. The TCR originated in a man aged 18 to 29 in good health and CMV-seropositive. The CDR3: CASWNEGKLFF. The CDR3 DNA reads TGTGCCAGCTGGAACGAGGGAAAACTGTTTTTT.